The 21 T cell receptor beta chains below all came from one sample that was sequenced in a study of cytomegalovirus exposure and HLA in healthy donors. Use of 60 Vbeta and 13 Jbeta primers characterized the PCR. Produced via immunoSEQ multiplex PCR; TCRdb's table is partial and in-frame only. The sample has approximately 90,000 clones; approximately 80% are singletons. The sequencing sample was made of PBMCs. These TCRs come from a man under 40 in good health and CMV-seronegative.

The V gene is TRBV13, the J gene TRBJ2-5; no reliable D call. This CDR3 comprises 14 residues. Trimming removed 4 bases at V and 5 bases at J, with 14 bases between. Germline CDR1 reads PRHDT; CDR2 reads FYEKMQ (reference sequence). The CDR3 protein is CASSSSSTRETQYF. The CDR3 coding sequence is TGTGCCAGCAGCTCGTCATCAACGCGGGAGACCCAGTACTTC.

The V call is TRBV18, the J call TRBJ2-3; 13 bases map to TRBD2. V shed 0 bases and J 0 bases; nucleotides not matched to a gene: 3. CDR1 and CDR2 from the germline V gene are KGHSH and LQKENI. CDR3 size: 18 residues. The CDR3 sequence is CASSPPGTSGISTDTQYF. The DNA for the CDR3 is TGTGCCAGCTCACCACCCGGGACTAGCGGGATTAGCACAGATACGCAGTATTTT.

The J gene is TRBJ2-3, the V gene TRBV27; 10 bases match TRBD2. The V and J ends lost 2 bases and 1 base, in that order; junction bases with no gene match: 3. Germline assignment: CDR1 MNHEY and CDR2 SMNVEV (reference sequence). The CDR3 covers 16 residues. The CDR3 DNA reads as TGTGCCAGCAGTTTACTTACTAGCGGGGGCACAGATACGCAGTATTTT. The encoded protein is CASSLLTSGGTDTQYF.

The sample holds a few counts of this clone. The chain uses TRBV7-6 and TRBJ1-3; maybe TRBD1 (5 bases). The CDR3 is made up of 17 amino acids. Germline assignment: CDR1 SGHVS and CDR2 FNYEAQ. V was pared by 0 bases and J by 0 bases, with 12 bases between. CDR3 nucleotide sequence: TGTGCCAGCAGCTTAGCTCGGGGGGGTTACTCTGGAAACACCATATATTTT. Its translation: CASSLARGGYSGNTIYF.

This chain joins TRBV19 and TRBJ2-1; no reliable D call. CDR1 is LNHDA and CDR2 is SQIVND in the germline V gene (reference sequence). The CDR3 spans 17 residues. V dropped 1 base and J dropped 1 base, with 14 bases sitting between them. The CDR3 region has the DNA TGTGCCAGTAGTATAGGTAGTCTAGATAGTTCCTACAATGAGCAGTTCTTC. This gives the protein CASSIGSLDSSYNEQFF.

The V gene is TRBV6-1, the J gene TRBJ1-2; 9 nucleotides line up with TRBD1. CDR1 and CDR2 from the germline V gene are MNHNS and SASEGT. The J segment lost 7 bases and the V segment lost 0 bases, leaving 9 bases of the junction unmatched. The CDR3 covers 16 residues. CDR3 loop: CASSEANTGTGFGYTF. CDR3 nucleotide sequence: TGTGCCAGCAGTGAAGCCAACACCGGGACAGGGTTTGGCTACACCTTC.

The chain is built from TRBV7-2 and TRBJ2-7; TRBD1 matches 7 bases. CDR3 size: 13 residues. With 5 bases clipped from V and 4 bases from J, the junction kept 5 bases outside the gene matches. CDR1 and CDR2 from the germline V gene are SGHTA and FQGNSA. CDR3 sequence reads: CASSPGQVYEQYF. In DNA form, the CDR3 reads TGTGCCAGCAGCCCCGGACAGGTTTACGAGCAGTACTTC. Variable domain in full (rest from reference TRBV7-2 and TRBJ2-7): GAGVSQSPSNKVTEKGKDVELRCDPISGHTALYWYRQSLGQGLEFLIYFQGNSAPDKSGLPSDRFSAERTGGSVSTLTIQRTQQEDSAVYLCASSPGQVYEQYFGPGTRLTVT.

The chain couples TRBV5-1 to TRBJ2-1, with 11 bases aligning to TRBD2. The ends lost 4 bases at V and 0 bases at J; junction bases unmatched: 9. The germline V gene encodes CDR1 SGHRS and CDR2 YFSETQ. The CDR3 contains 18 residues. The CDR3 sequence: CASSRGTSGDFSYNEQFF. The CDR3, as DNA: TGCGCCAGCAGCCGCGGGACTAGCGGTGATTTCTCCTACAATGAGCAGTTCTTC.

The J gene is TRBJ1-1, the V gene TRBV7-2, with D tentatively TRBD1 (5 bases). V dropped 4 bases and J dropped 4 bases, with 16 bases sitting between them. CDR1 SGHTA and CDR2 FQGNSA come from the germline V gene. This CDR3 has 15 amino acids. CDR3 sequence reads: CASSSAAGSVTEAFF. CDR3 in DNA: TGTGCCAGCAGCTCCGCCGCAGGGTCGGTCACTGAAGCTTTCTTT.

This chain links TRBV10-3 with TRBJ2-2, with D possibly TRBD2 on 5 matching bases. The CDR3 covers 13 residues. V was cut by 4 bases and J by 2 bases, with 5 bases left in between. CDR1 is ENHRY, CDR2 SYGVKD, per germline. Written as DNA, the CDR3 is TGTGCCATCAGTGGACTAAACACCGGGGAGCTGTTTTTT. This codes for CAISGLNTGELFF.

In nucleotides, the CDR3 is TGTGCCAGCAGCGCGACAGGGGAAGGCTATGGCTACACCTTC. Amino acid sequence: CASSATGEGYGYTF. The chain recombines TRBV2 with TRBJ1-2; 8 nucleotides match TRBD1. V was pared by 6 bases and J by 4 bases, with 7 bases of the junction left unmatched. CDR3 size: 14 residues. Germline lookup yields CDR1 SNHLY and CDR2 FYNNEI.

Only a few counts were recorded for this clone. The chain is built from TRBV7-2 and TRBJ2-7; 10 nucleotides match TRBD1. This CDR3 is built from 15 residues. After removal of 5 bases from V and 5 bases from J, the junction contained 9 bases not matched to a gene. CDR1 and CDR2 from the germline V gene are SGHTA and FQGNSA. For the CDR3, the DNA is TGTGCCAGCAGCCCCCGGGACAGGGGTTTTAACGAGCAGTACTTC. It encodes CASSPRDRGFNEQYF.

This chain connects TRBV5-4 to TRBJ2-3; the match to TRBD2 covers 13 bases. V shed 5 bases, J shed 12 bases, and the junction held 9 bases outside the gene matches. Germline V gene lookup returns CDR1 SGHNT and CDR2 YYREEE (reference sequence). The CDR3 consists of 14 residues. The CDR3: CASSLTSGGPPQYF. CDR3 in DNA: TGTGCCAGCAGTTTGACTAGCGGGGGGCCCCCCCAGTATTTT.

This clone has a handful of counts. The chain uses TRBV28 and TRBJ2-7, with 11 bases matching TRBD1. The ends lost 5 bases at V and 7 bases at J; junction bases unmatched: 7. This CDR3 is 14 amino acids long. From germline, CDR1 is MDHEN and CDR2 SYDVKM. In DNA form, the CDR3 reads TGTGCCAGCAGTCTCACCGGGACAGGGGGGGAGCAGTACTTC. Translated, it gives CASSLTGTGGEQYF.

This clone was seen a handful of times. The chain has TRBV28 and TRBJ2-7, with 8 positions matching TRBD1. The length of the CDR3 is 14 residues. CDR1 MDHEN and CDR2 SYDVKM come from the germline V gene. V lost 6 bases to trimming and J lost 4 bases; unmatched junction nucleotides: 8. The CDR3 is CASRLTGVRYEQYF. The CDR3 bases are TGTGCCAGCAGGTTGACAGGGGTTAGGTACGAGCAGTACTTC.

CDR3 DNA sequence: TGTGCCAGCAGTTTGGAGACAGGCTATAGCAATCAGCCCCAGCATTTT. Amino acid sequence: CASSLETGYSNQPQHF. This rearrangement joins TRBV27 to TRBJ1-5; the D gene is possibly TRBD1 (6 bases). Germline V gene data show CDR1 as MNHEY and CDR2 as SMNVEV (reference sequence). V lost 3 bases to trimming and J lost 0 bases, with 12 bases between them. The length of the CDR3 is 16 residues.

The V gene is TRBV19, the J gene TRBJ2-5; D is undetermined. The CDR3 is made up of 11 amino acids. Germline CDR1 is LNHDA and CDR2 is SQIVND (reference sequence). Trimming left V 3 bases short and J 4 bases short, with 3 bases between. The CDR3 DNA follows: TGTGCCAGTAGTATGCGAGAGACCCAGTACTTC. Protein sequence: CASSMRETQYF.

The chain couples TRBV6-6 to TRBJ1-3; 8 bases map to TRBD1. Trimming cost V 7 bases and J 4 bases; bases outside gene matches: 6. The germline gives CDR1 MNHNY, CDR2 SVGAGI (reference sequence). The CDR3 is 14 amino acids. CDR3 protein: CASIDRGGGNTIYF. The DNA for the CDR3 is TGTGCCAGCATTGACAGGGGTGGCGGAAACACCATATATTTT.

About this clone itself: Germline is not matched at one junction end, which may reflect a read error. The rearrangement uses TRBV2 and TRBJ2-1; D is uncertain. CDR1 is SNHLY and CDR2 is FYNNEI in the germline V gene. This CDR3 spans 11 amino acids. The CDR3 loop is CASNAMQAMIF. The CDR3 DNA reads TGTGCCAGCAATGCTATGCAGGCCATGATCTTC.

The gene calls are TRBV7-2 and TRBJ1-3; 7 nucleotides line up with TRBD1. J gave up 0 bases and V 3 bases, and 5 bases lay outside the gene matches. Germline-derived CDR1 and CDR2 are SGHTA and FQGNSA. The CDR3 is made up of 16 amino acids. For the CDR3, the DNA is TGTGCCAGCAGCTTGGCACAGGGGAACTCTGGAAACACCATATATTTT. Translated, it gives CASSLAQGNSGNTIYF.

This chain links TRBV7-2 with TRBJ2-5; tentative D call: TRBD1 (5 bases). The CDR3 runs 14 residues. V was pared by 7 bases and J by 2 bases, with 14 bases between. Germline assignment: CDR1 SGHTA and CDR2 FQGNSA. The CDR3 region is CASTPGHFQETQYF. DNA for the CDR3: TGTGCCAGCACCCCCGGACACTTTCAAGAGACCCAGTACTTC. Full variable domain (remainder filled in from reference TRBV7-2 and TRBJ2-5): GAGVSQSPSNKVTEKGKDVELRCDPISGHTALYWYRQSLGQGLEFLIYFQGNSAPDKSGLPSDRFSAERTGGSVSTLTIQRTQQEDSAVYLCASTPGHFQETQYFGPGTRLLVL.